This TCR beta chain was retrieved from a study of T-cell reconstitution after alpha-beta-depleted transplantation in children. This clonotype was seen a handful of times. For TCRbeta, the library was prepared with unique molecular identifiers. A single record per CDR3 protein comes from TCRdb applying MiXCR to the PCR reads. Of hundreds of thousands of distinct CDR3 sequences listed, 10% to 15% are singletons. The germline V gene has CDR1 SGHKS and CDR2 YYEKEE (reference sequence). The V end lost 6 bases, the J end lost 5 bases, and 17 bases lay between the germline ends. The CDR3 is 15 residues long.

Material: PBMCs, obtained before TCRalphabeta/CD19-depleted stem cell transplant. V usage is TRBV5-5 and J usage is TRBJ1-4; D is unclear. The clonotype comes from a girl aged 2 to 9 with congenital amegakaryocytic thrombocytopenia, due to receive a stem cell transplant. In DNA, the CDR3 is TGTGCCAGCAACTCTGACACGGGATCGAATGAAAAACTGTTTTTT. Translated, it gives CASNSDTGSNEKLFF.